The table lists the clone carrying this T cell receptor beta chain with many counts. The data were taken from a study of T cells in Graves' hyperthyroidism and ophthalmopathy. Researchers took RNA transcripts and amplified the TCR beta CDR3 regions from them. TCR CDR3 regions were first amplified by RT-PCR with HTBI primers. TCRdb reprocessed the multiplex PCR reads with MiXCR, giving one entry per CDR3 protein. The table lists roughly 520,000 distinct CDR3 sequences, approximately 25% of them singletons. V was cut by 7 bases and J by 7 bases, with 10 bases left in between. CDR3 size: 11 residues. The PBMCs were sourced from fresh peripheral blood (about 10 ml).

The genes are TRBV12-3 or TRBV12-4 and TRBJ1-2, with D perhaps TRBD1 (5 bases). Sequenced input: blood. The receptor's source is a woman in her twenties or thirties with Graves' ophthalmopathy. CDR3 residues: CASKGSAGYTF. Here the CDR3 DNA reads TGTGCCAGCAAGGGGAGCGCTGGCTACACCTTC.